The entry below gives a single TCR beta chain sequence along with its context. Its antigen is unknown. It has no much larger one-base neighbor in the sample; base qualities were not kept. The CDR3, from cysteine to phenylalanine, totals 17 residues. The sequence is cut down to CDR3 DNA, 51 bases in frame from base 1. Sequences LGHNA (CDR1) and YNFKEQ (CDR2) are obtained from the germline V gene. V is clipped by 0 bases and J by 4 bases, and the sequence between their germline boundaries is 17 bases long. This sample was included in a study of T cells in Graves' hyperthyroidism and ophthalmopathy (dated by TCRdb to the late 2010s). Broadly, across the study: Peripheral blood was sampled at the time of initial diagnosis, prior to any treatment. To identify TCR V-J signatures that set the groups apart, the researchers used a discovery cohort of 90 to 100 patients, made up of approximately 43 with Graves' ophthalmopathy and some 58 with stable Graves' hyperthyroidism. Whether ophthalmopathy could be predicted prospectively was tested in an independent validation cohort made up of roughly 19 hyperthyroidism patients plus 17 patients who later progressed to ophthalmopathy. The 100 or so discovery patients were divided at random into training and test sets in a 7:3 ratio. Thyroid tissue and blood T-cell repertoires from roughly 6 Graves' hyperthyroidism patients were also compared in the study. Following sampling, methimazole starting at 30 mg daily was given to hyperthyroidism patients, and high-dose intravenous methylprednisolone was given to ophthalmopathy patients. The paper describes TCR Vbeta CDR3 sequencing of 135 peripheral blood samples, made up of some 40 ophthalmopathy patients, 70 to 75 hyperthyroidism patients and roughly 17 progressor patients.

TCR beta CDR3 regions were amplified from RNA transcripts. The first round of RT-PCR for the TCR CDR3 was performed with the HTBI primer set and the Qiagen OneStep RT-PCR kit. A second multiplex PCR round built the libraries, followed by size selection and purification. Sequencing of the libraries was done on an Illumina HiSeq2000 using paired-end 100 bp reads. Under the source paper's analysis protocol: Raw data were processed with SOAPnuke, discarding reads with adapters, uncalled bases, mean Phred below 15, or no exact constant-primer or identifier match. COPE v1.2.5 was used to merge high-quality paired reads, and clonotypes were defined as unique nucleotide sequences. MiTCR v1.1 was used to align clonotypes to the IMGT TRBV, TRBD and TRBJ reference segments. Analysis was restricted to V-J combinations with a frequency above 0.0001, which covered roughly 99% of repertoires. The TCS score was defined as the ratio of F50 (clonal expansion) to E x V (chaos), calculated using BLOSUM62-based TCRdist between CDR3 peptides within each V-J. Welch's t-statistics and random forest reduced several hundred V-J features to some 14, which were used in a naive Bayes classifier (R e1071). Using fastp trimming at Q25 and MiXCR clonotype assembly, TCRdb reanalyzed the public sequencing data and kept in-frame beta chains. Entries are consolidated by CDR3 protein sequence, retaining the most common genes and DNA. The V and J calls reflect TCRdb's pipeline rather than the authors' work. The sample table contains over 350,000 distinct CDR3 sequences; only one count was recorded for under 20% of them. The ten largest clones represent 35% to 50% of the sample.

Study-wide findings and limitations: No statistical method was used to fix the sample size in advance, and group allocation was not hidden from the investigators. A model built on a 13 V-J signature distinguished ophthalmopathy from stable hyperthyroidism, reaching approximately 89% sensitivity and about 81% specificity in cross-validation and 80%/75% in testing. Most expanded thyroid clonotypes (frequency above 0.001) were also found in blood, which suggests that blood repertoires may mirror thyroid immune responses. In validation, the model predicted progression to ophthalmopathy with 55% to 71% sensitivity and about 73% specificity, a median of 6.5 months before onset.

Ophthalmopathy patients had moderately to severely active disease, with a Clinical Activity Score of 3 or more, a NOSPECS grade of 4 or more, and a disease duration of less than 3 months. The study excluded patients with uncontrolled infections, other autoimmune diseases, pregnancy or lactation. Diagnoses were established on the basis of clinical symptoms, serum thyroxine and TRAb, thyroid ultrasound, and orbital computed tomography. PBMCs were separated from about 10 ml of fresh peripheral blood using Ficoll-Paque density gradient centrifugation. Total RNA was extracted using Trizol reagent, and RNA quality was assessed on an Agilent 2100 Bioanalyzer.

The chain links TRBV4-2 with TRBJ2-3; the D segment cannot be called with confidence. The TCR sequence derives from a young man with Graves' ophthalmopathy. Sequenced: blood. The CDR3 in this case is CASSQDLLGLRADTQYF. The DNA is as follows: TGTGCCAGCAGCCAAGACCTCTTAGGGCTTCGGGCAGATACGCAGTATTTT.